This note documents a single T cell receptor beta chain sequence. Its antigen is not known. These data come from a study of T cell responses to AZD1222 COVID-19 vaccine. The table came from immunoSEQ multiplex PCR; TCRdb's copy has only in-frame clones and leaves some out. The table shows about 120,000 clones, with just under 95% occurring only once. V shed 4 bases, J shed 8 bases, and the junction held 6 bases outside the gene matches. Germline CDR1 SNHLY, CDR2 FYNNEI. This CDR3 comprises 15 residues. Findings and caveats of the study: Nearly half of spike-specific TCRs reportedly target variant regions that are unmutated in the B.1.351 and B.1.1.7 variants. A mostly white British donor set with more females was recruited, and clonal diversity was possibly underestimated.

V usage is TRBV2 and J usage is TRBJ1-4; TRBD1 matches 11 bases. The sequence derives from an adult in good health. Specimen: peripheral blood, collected on day 0 of AZD1222 vaccination. This CDR3 is CASSGRTGGWEKLFF. In nucleotides, the CDR3 is TGTGCCAGCAGTGGGAGGACAGGGGGCTGGGAAAAACTGTTTTTT.